This TCR beta chain was identified during a study of PD-1 blockade in mismatch repair-deficient tumors (dated by TCRdb to about 2017). In the study overall: Between September 2013 and late 2016, the trial enrolled approximately 87 consecutive patients with some eleven types of mismatch repair-deficient cancer, all of whom had received prior treatment and were progressing. Deep sequencing of TCR CDR3 regions was used to track tumor-associated T cell clones in peripheral blood of patients responding to PD-1 blockade. The paper's findings and limits, for the study overall: Rapid expansion after pembrolizumab followed by contraction, generally before radiologic responses, was shown by tumor-resident clones, which were often undetectable in blood before treatment. Clonal expansion was elicited by three of the seven peptides, yielding 140 or so unique blood TCRs of which seven were also found in tumor, and every positive peptide was derived from frameshift mutations.

A note on this clone: Its antigen remains undetermined. There are no base qualities to consult, and no much larger clone falls within one base.

Library method: the immunoSEQ multiplex PCR assay. From the authors' description of their analysis: A clone was defined as neoantigen-specific if the clone expanded significantly to the relevant peptide but showed no significant expansion to any other peptide tested. Held by TCRdb, this immuneACCESS table contains in-frame sequences only and omits some clones. Under half of the omission traces to an unresolved V gene where checked; the cause of the rest is unknown. Clonal size and the V and J genes are those of that table, whereas D and trimming came from the DNA. This sample gives some 16,000 clones in total; under 90% of them show up just once. Approximately 11% of the sample comes from the top ten. Reading the germline V gene (reference sequence) gives CDR1 MNHEY and CDR2 SMNVEV. V loses 4 bases at its end and J loses 3 bases; junction bases beyond the gene matches: 2. The CDR3 holds 14 amino acids from the cysteine to the phenylalanine. Only the CDR3 region is kept as DNA, spanning 42 bases read in frame from base 1.

This specimen's time point label, interpreted: roughly 9-day in vitro stimulation with candidate neoantigen peptide 5. For each enrolled patient, mismatch repair deficiency was established using either polymerase chain reaction or immunohistochemistry. A few patients who responded to pembrolizumab therapy underwent TCR sequencing. Several ELISpot-reactive candidate neoantigen peptides were each used in an approximately eleven-day in vitro stimulation before TCR sequencing. A control culture with no peptide was handled in the same way and served as the baseline for calculating clone fold changes. Pembrolizumab PD-1 blockade was prospectively tested in advanced mismatch repair-deficient cancers, regardless of tissue of origin, in the phase II trial.

This specimen consisted of cells cultured in vitro, obtained from a patient treated with pembrolizumab. This clonotype was sampled from an adult with mismatch repair-deficient cancer. In this chain, TRBV27 is recombined with TRBJ2-4; 8 central bases correspond to TRBD1. The DNA is as follows: TGTGCCAGCAGTTCGGGACAGGTCAAAAACATTCAGTACTTC. It is translated as CASSSGQVKNIQYF.